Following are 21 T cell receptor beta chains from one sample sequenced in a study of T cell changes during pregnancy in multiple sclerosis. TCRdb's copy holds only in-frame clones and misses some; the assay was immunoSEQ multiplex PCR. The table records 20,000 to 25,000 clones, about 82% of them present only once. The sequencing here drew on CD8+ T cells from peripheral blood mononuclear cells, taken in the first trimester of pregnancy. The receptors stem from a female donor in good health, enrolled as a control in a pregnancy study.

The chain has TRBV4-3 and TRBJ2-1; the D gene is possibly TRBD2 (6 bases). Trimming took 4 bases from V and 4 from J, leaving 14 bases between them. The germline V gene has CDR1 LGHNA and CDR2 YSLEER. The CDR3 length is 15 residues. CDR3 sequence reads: CASSPSEGPYNEQFF. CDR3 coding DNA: TGCGCCAGCAGCCCGTCGGAGGGGCCGTACAATGAGCAGTTCTTC.

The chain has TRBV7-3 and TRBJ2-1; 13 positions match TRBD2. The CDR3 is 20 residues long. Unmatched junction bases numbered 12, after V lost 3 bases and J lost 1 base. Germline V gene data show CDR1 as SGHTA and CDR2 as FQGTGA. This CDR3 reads CASSFSSILAGGPSYNEQFF. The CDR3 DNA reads TGTGCCAGCAGCTTTTCGTCTATACTAGCGGGAGGGCCTTCCTACAATGAGCAGTTCTTC. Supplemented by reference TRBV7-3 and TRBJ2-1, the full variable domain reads GAGVSQTPSNKVTEKGKYVELRCDPISGHTALYWYRQSLGQGPEFLIYFQGTGAADDSGLPNDRFFAVRPEGSVSTLKIQRTERGDSAVYLCASSFSSILAGGPSYNEQFFGPGTRLTVL.

CDR3 region: CASSAPKGGDGSYNEQFF. The CDR3 nucleotides are TGTGCCAGCAGCGCCCCCAAGGGCGGGGACGGCTCCTACAATGAGCAGTTCTTC. The rearrangement links TRBV9 to TRBJ2-1, with D possibly matching TRBD2 (6 bases). This CDR3 contains 18 residues. The V end lost 3 bases, the J end lost 0 bases, and 19 bases lay between the germline ends. Germline CDR1 and CDR2: SGDLS and YYNGEE.

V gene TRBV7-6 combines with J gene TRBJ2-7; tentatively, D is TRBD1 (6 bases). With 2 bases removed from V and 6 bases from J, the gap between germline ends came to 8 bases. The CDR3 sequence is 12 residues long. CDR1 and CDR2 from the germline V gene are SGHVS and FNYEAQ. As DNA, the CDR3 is TGTGCCAGCAGCTTAAGAGGGGGCGAGCAGTACTTC. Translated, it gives CASSLRGGEQYF.

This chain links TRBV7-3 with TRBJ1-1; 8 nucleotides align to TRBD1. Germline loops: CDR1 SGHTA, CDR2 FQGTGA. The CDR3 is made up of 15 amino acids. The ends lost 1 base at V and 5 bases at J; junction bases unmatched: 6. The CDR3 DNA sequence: TGTGCCAGCAGCTTAAGTCGACAGGGGAGGACTGAAGCTTTCTTT. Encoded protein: CASSLSRQGRTEAFF.

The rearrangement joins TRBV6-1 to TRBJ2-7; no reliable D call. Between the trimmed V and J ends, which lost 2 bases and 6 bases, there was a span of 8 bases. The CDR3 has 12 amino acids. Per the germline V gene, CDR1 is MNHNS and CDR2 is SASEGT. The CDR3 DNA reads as TGTGCCAGCAGTGAAACGCAGATCGAGCAGTACTTC. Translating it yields CASSETQIEQYF.

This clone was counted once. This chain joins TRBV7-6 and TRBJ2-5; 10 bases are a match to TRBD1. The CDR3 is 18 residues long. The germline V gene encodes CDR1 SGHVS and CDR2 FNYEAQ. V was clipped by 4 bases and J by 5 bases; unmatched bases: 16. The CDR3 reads CASSSLPARDRGEETQYF. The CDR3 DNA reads TGTGCCAGCAGCTCCCTACCAGCCCGGGACAGGGGAGAGGAGACCCAGTACTTC.

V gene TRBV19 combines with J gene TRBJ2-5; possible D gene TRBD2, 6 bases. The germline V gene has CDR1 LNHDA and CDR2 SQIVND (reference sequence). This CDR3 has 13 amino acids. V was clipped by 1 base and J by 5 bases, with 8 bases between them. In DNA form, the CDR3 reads TGTGCCAGTAGTATAGCGGGGGTCGAGACCCAGTACTTC. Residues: CASSIAGVETQYF. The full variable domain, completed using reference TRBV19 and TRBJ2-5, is DGGITQSPKYLFRKEGQNVTLSCEQNLNHDAMYWYRQDPGQGLRLIYYSQIVNDFQKGDIAEGYSVSREKKESFPLTVTSAQKNPTAFYLCASSIAGVETQYFGPGTRLLVL.

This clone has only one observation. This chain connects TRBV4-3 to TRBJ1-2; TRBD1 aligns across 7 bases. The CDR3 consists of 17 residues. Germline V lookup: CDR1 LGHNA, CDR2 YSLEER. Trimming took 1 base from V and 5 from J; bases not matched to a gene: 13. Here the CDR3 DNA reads TGCGCCAGCAGCCAAGGGCGTAGGCAGGGGGTGAGGTATGGCTACACCTTC. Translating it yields CASSQGRRQGVRYGYTF.

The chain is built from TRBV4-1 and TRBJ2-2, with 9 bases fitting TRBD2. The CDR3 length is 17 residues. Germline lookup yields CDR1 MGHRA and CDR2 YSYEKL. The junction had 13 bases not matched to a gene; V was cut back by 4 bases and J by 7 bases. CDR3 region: CASSLGTSTPGLGELFF. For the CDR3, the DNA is TGCGCCAGCAGCCTAGGGACTAGCACCCCTGGACTCGGGGAGCTGTTTTTT.

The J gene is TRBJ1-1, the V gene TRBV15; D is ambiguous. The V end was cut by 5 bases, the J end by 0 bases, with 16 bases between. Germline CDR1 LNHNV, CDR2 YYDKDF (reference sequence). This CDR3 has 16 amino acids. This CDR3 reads CATSGNNPYMNTEAFF. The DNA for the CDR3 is TGTGCCACCAGCGGTAATAATCCTTACATGAACACTGAAGCTTTCTTT. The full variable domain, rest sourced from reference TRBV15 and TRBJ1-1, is DAMVIQNPRYQVTQFGKPVTLSCSQTLNHNVMYWYQQKSSQAPKLLFHYYDKDFNNEADTPDNFQSRRPNTSFCFLDIRSPGLGDTAMYLCATSGNNPYMNTEAFFGQGTRLTVV.

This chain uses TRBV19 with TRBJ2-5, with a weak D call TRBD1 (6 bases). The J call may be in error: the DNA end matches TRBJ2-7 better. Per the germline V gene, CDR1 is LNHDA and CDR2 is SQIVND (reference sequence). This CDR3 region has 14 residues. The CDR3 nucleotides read TGTGCCAGTAACCCAGGACAGAGCTCCTACGAGCAGTACTTC. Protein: CASNPGQSSYEQYF.

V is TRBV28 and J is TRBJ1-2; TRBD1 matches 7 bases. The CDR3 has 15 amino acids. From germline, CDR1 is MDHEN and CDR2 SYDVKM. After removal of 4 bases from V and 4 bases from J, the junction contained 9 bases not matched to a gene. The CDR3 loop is CASSSPTGMVYGYTF. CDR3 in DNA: TGTGCCAGCAGTTCCCCGACAGGGATGGTCTATGGCTACACCTTC.

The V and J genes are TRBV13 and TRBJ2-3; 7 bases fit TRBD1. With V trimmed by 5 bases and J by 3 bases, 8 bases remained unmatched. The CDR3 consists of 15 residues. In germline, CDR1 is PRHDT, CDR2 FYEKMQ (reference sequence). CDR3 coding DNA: TGTGCCAGCAGCCTCAGACAGGGCCGGACAGATACGCAGTATTTT. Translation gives CASSLRQGRTDTQYF.

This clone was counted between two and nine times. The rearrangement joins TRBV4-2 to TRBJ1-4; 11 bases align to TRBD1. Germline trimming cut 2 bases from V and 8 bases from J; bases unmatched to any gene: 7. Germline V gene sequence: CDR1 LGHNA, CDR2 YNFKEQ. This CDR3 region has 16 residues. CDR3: CASSQTTGQGGEKLFF. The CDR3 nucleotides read TGTGCCAGCAGCCAAACGACGGGACAGGGGGGGGAAAAACTGTTTTTT.

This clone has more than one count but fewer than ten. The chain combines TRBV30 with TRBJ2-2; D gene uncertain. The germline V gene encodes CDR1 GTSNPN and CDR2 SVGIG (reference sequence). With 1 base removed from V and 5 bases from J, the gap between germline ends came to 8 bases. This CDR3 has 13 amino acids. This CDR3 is CAWSGADTGELFF. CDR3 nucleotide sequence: TGTGCCTGGAGTGGCGCGGATACCGGGGAGCTGTTTTTT.

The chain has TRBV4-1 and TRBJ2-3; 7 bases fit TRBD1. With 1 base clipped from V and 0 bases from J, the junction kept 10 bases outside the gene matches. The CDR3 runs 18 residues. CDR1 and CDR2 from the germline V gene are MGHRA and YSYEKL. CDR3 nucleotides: TGCGCCAGCAGCCAAGCGATTCCGGGACAGCAGAGCACAGATACGCAGTATTTT. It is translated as CASSQAIPGQQSTDTQYF.

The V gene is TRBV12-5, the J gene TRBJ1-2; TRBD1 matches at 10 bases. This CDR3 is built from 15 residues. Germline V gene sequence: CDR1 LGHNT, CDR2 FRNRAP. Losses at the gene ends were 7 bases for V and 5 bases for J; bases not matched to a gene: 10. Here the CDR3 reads CASDQSTGGRYGYTF. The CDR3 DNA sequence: TGTGCTAGTGACCAATCGACAGGGGGCAGGTATGGCTACACCTTC.

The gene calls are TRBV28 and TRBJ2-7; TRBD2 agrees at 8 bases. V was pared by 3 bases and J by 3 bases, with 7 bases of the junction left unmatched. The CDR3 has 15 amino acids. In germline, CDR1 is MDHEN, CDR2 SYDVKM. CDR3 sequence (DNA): TGTGCCAGCAGTTTTGGACTAGCACTTGACTACGAGCAGTACTTC. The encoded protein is CASSFGLALDYEQYF.

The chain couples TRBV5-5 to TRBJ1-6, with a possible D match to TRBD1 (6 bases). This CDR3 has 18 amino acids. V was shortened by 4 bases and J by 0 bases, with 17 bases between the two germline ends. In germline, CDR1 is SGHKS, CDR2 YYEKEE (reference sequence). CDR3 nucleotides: TGTGCCAGCAGCCCAAAACAGGGATCCCCCTCCTATAATTCACCCCTCCACTTT. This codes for CASSPKQGSPSYNSPLHF.

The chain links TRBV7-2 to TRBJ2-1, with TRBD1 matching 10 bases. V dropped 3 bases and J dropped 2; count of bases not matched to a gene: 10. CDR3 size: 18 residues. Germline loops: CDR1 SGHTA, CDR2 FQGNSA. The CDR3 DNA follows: TGTGCCAGCAGCTTTCCCGGGACAGGGGACTTGACCTACAATGAGCAGTTCTTC. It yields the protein CASSFPGTGDLTYNEQFF.